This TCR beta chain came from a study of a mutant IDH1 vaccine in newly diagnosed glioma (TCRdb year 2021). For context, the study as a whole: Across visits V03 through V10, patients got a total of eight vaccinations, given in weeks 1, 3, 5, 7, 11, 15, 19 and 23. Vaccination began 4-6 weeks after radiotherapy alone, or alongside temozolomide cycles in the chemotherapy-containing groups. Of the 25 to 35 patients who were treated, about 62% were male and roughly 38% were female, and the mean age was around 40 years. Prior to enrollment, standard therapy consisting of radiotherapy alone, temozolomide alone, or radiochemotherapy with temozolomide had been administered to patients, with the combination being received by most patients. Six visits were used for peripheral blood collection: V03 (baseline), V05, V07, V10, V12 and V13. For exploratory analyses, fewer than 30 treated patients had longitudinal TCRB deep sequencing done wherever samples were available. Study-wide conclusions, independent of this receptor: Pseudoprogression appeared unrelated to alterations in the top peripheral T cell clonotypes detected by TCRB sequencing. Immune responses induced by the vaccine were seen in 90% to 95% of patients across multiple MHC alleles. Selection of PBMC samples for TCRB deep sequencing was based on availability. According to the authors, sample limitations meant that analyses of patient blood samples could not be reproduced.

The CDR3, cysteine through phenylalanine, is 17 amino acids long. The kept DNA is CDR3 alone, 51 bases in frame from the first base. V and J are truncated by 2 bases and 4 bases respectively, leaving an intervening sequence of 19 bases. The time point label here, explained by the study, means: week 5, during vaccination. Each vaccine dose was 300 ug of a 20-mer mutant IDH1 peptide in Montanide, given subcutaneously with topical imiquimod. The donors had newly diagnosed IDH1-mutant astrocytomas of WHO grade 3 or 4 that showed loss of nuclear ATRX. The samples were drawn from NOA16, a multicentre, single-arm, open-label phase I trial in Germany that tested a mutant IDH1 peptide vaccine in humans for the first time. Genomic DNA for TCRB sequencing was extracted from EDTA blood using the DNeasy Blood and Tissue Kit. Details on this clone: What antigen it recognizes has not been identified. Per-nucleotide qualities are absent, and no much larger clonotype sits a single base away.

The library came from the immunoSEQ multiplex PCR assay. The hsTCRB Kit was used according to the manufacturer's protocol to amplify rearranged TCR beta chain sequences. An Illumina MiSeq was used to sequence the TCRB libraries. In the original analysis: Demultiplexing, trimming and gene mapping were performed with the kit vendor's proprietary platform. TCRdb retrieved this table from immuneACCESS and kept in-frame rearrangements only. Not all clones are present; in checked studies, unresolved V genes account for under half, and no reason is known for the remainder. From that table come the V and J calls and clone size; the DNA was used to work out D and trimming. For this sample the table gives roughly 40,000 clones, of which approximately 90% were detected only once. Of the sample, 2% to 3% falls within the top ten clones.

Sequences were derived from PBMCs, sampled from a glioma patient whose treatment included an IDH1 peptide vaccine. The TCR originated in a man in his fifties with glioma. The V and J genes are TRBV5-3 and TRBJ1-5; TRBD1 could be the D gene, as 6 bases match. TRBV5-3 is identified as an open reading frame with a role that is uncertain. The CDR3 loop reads CARSFRTPGHKNQPQHF. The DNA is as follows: TGTGCCAGAAGCTTCCGAACTCCGGGACACAAAAATCAGCCCCAGCATTTT.